The 8 T cell receptor beta chains below all came from one sample that was sequenced in a study of glioma-infiltrating T cells after dendritic cell vaccination. Profiled with immunoSEQ multiplex PCR; TCRdb holds only in-frame clones, not every one. This table holds tens of thousands of clones, 70% to 90% found once. The sequencing here drew on blood, taken before dendritic cell vaccination. All receptors derive from a human donor with glioblastoma.

The rearrangement uses TRBV4-3 and TRBJ1-3; no clear D gene. The V and J ends lost 0 bases and 0 bases respectively, with 9 bases between them. The CDR3 has 16 amino acids. Germline-derived CDR1 and CDR2 are LGHNA and YSLEER. The CDR3 nucleotides read TGCGCCAGCAGCCAAGATTGGTCGGTCTCTGGAAACACCATATATTTT. This codes for CASSQDWSVSGNTIYF.

The chain recombines TRBV29-1 with TRBJ2-7, with 8 bases matching TRBD1. V trimming: 6 bases; J trimming: 7 bases; junction bases outside the gene matches: 5. Germline V gene lookup returns CDR1 SQVTM and CDR2 ANQGSEA. The CDR3 sequence is 11 residues long. The CDR3 sequence: CSVRTGIEQYF. In nucleotides, the CDR3 is TGCAGCGTCCGGACAGGGATTGAGCAGTACTTC.

V usage is TRBV9 and J usage is TRBJ2-1, with 8 bases lining up with TRBD2. Germline V gene sequence: CDR1 SGDLS, CDR2 YYNGEE. V shed 2 bases and J 8 bases; nucleotides not matched to a gene: 9. This CDR3 is built from 15 residues. This chain's CDR3 is CASSVRAGEFDEQFF. CDR3 bases: TGTGCCAGCAGCGTGCGAGCGGGAGAATTTGATGAGCAGTTCTTC.

The genes are TRBV7-2 and TRBJ1-5; D is unclear. This CDR3 contains 14 residues. V was shortened by 1 base and J by 4 bases, with 8 bases between the two germline ends. CDR1 and CDR2 from the germline V gene are SGHTA and FQGNSA. For the CDR3, the DNA is TGTGCCAGCAGCTTAGATGGGAGGAATCAGCCCCAGCATTTT. This codes for CASSLDGRNQPQHF.

The chain carries TRBV27 and TRBJ2-7; possible D gene TRBD2, 5 bases. V lost 4 bases to trimming and J lost 6 bases, with 13 bases between them. The CDR3 contains 13 residues. Germline CDR1 is MNHEY and CDR2 is SMNVEV (reference sequence). The CDR3 DNA follows: TGTGCCAGCAGTTCAAATGGAGGCCCCGAGCAGTACTTC. Protein product: CASSSNGGPEQYF.

The chain is built from TRBV6-6 and TRBJ1-3; perhaps TRBD1 as D (5 bases). CDR1 and CDR2 (germline): MNHNY, SVGAGI (reference sequence). This CDR3 comprises 14 residues. The V end was cut by 6 bases, the J end by 2 bases, with 11 bases between. The DNA of the CDR3 is TGTGCCAGCAGCCCGACAGTACCTGGAAACACCATATATTTT. The encoded protein is CASSPTVPGNTIYF.

Only one count was recorded for this clone. The chain has TRBV7-2 and TRBJ1-6; TRBD1 agrees at 8 bases. The CDR3 extends over 16 amino acids. J gave up 14 bases and V 5 bases, and 17 bases lay outside the gene matches. Germline CDR1 SGHTA, CDR2 FQGNSA. CDR3 nucleotide sequence: TGTGCCAGCAGCGTGGACAGGGTCGCTGGGAGTTTTTCCCTCCACTTT. Residues: CASSVDRVAGSFSLHF.

The chain combines TRBV28 with TRBJ2-7; possible D gene TRBD2, 5 bases. There are 14 residues in the CDR3. V was clipped by 3 bases and J by 1 base, with 10 bases between them. CDR1 is MDHEN, CDR2 SYDVKM, per germline. DNA of the CDR3: TGTGCCAGCAGTTTTGTGAAGCGGTCCTACGAGCAGTACTTC. Its protein product is CASSFVKRSYEQYF. The full variable domain, in which reference TRBV28 and TRBJ2-7 provide the parts outside the CDR3, is DVKVTQSSRYLVKRTGEKVFLECVQDMDHENMFWYRQDPGLGLRLIYFSYDVKMKEKGDIPEGYSVSREKKERFSLILESASTNQTSMYLCASSFVKRSYEQYFGPGTRLTVT.